Shown below are 9 T cell receptor beta chains from a single sample sequenced in a study of blood T cell repertoires in COVID-19. This table comes from immunoSEQ multiplex PCR, and its TCRdb copy is limited to in-frame clones, with some not included. This sample has roughly 230,000 clones; about four fifths occur once, and the top ten carry around 7.9%. The sequenced sample was peripheral blood. The receptor set was obtained from a man in his forties or fifties with active or convalescent COVID-19.

This chain joins TRBV27 and TRBJ2-7, with 14 bases fitting TRBD2. The J segment lost 2 bases and the V segment lost 5 bases, leaving 8 bases of the junction unmatched. Per the germline V gene, CDR1 is MNHEY and CDR2 is SMNVEV (reference sequence). The CDR3 spans 17 residues. The CDR3 nucleotides read TGTGCCAGCAGTGGGACTAGCGGGAGCTTACTGGCCTACGAGCAGTACTTC. It is translated as CASSGTSGSLLAYEQYF.

Only one count was recorded for this clone. The rearrangement uses TRBV5-4 and TRBJ1-1; the D gene is possibly TRBD1 (6 bases). The CDR3 consists of 12 residues. Germline V gene sequence: CDR1 SGHNT, CDR2 YYREEE (reference sequence). V was shortened by 2 bases and J by 6 bases, with 8 bases between the two germline ends. CDR3 amino acids: CASSFTGSEAFF. The CDR3 DNA is TGTGCCAGCAGCTTCACAGGGTCTGAAGCTTTCTTT.

This clone was recorded only once. The chain uses TRBV11-3 and TRBJ1-2; D possibly corresponds to TRBD1 (5 bases). V dropped 2 bases and J dropped 8 bases, with 12 bases sitting between them. The CDR3 consists of 13 residues. Germline loops: CDR1 SGHNT, CDR2 YENEEA. The CDR3 reads CASSLSQGSGYTF. Here the CDR3 DNA reads TGTGCCAGCAGCTTAAGCCAGGGCAGCGGCTACACCTTC.

This chain uses TRBV29-1 with TRBJ2-7; possibly TRBD1 or TRBD2 for D (5 bases each). V was trimmed by 7 bases and J by 4 bases, leaving 11 bases between them. Germline V CDR1 and CDR2: SQVTM, ANQGSEA. The CDR3 runs 11 residues. The CDR3 region has the DNA TGCAGCGGGGGGTATGAGTACGAGCAGTACTTC. This translates into CSGGYEYEQYF.

The V and J genes are TRBV28 and TRBJ1-2, with a tentative D call TRBD1 (6 bases). The V and J ends lost 2 bases and 0 bases respectively, with 13 bases between them. Germline V gives CDR1 MDHEN, CDR2 SYDVKM. The CDR3 has 16 residues. In DNA, the CDR3 is TGTGCCAGCAGTTTAGGCGGGGGCCCCCCTAACTATGGCTACACCTTC. Protein sequence: CASSLGGGPPNYGYTF.

This rearrangement joins TRBV3-1 (or the pseudogene TRBV3-2) to TRBJ1-2; unclear D gene. Per the germline V gene, CDR1 is LGHDT and CDR2 is YNNKEL (reference sequence). CDR3 length: 15 residues. V lost 0 bases to trimming and J lost 8 bases, with 16 bases between them. The CDR3 DNA is TGTGCCAGCAGCCAAGATTCCCCGTCTAGGAGGGGCTACACCTTC. As protein: CASSQDSPSRRGYTF.

The V gene is TRBV6-6, the J gene TRBJ2-5; D unclear. The CDR3 loop spans 15 amino acids. V lost 6 bases, J lost 5 bases, and 19 bases lay in between. Per germline, CDR1 MNHNY and CDR2 SVGAGI (reference sequence). CDR3 DNA sequence: TGTGCCAGCAGGGGCCCCGGTGATCACGCTGAGACCCAGTACTTC. Its protein is CASRGPGDHAETQYF.

The V gene is TRBV27, the J gene TRBJ1-2; perhaps TRBD1 as D (6 bases). The CDR3 is made up of 14 amino acids. In germline, CDR1 is MNHEY, CDR2 SMNVEV (reference sequence). V lost 2 bases to trimming and J lost 7 bases, with 14 bases between them. The CDR3 loop reads CASSLSPGVSGYTF. The CDR3 bases are TGTGCCAGCAGTTTAAGCCCAGGGGTTAGTGGCTACACCTTC.

The chain joins TRBV6-2 or TRBV6-3 to TRBJ2-1; D is possibly TRBD1 (6 bases). The CDR3 sequence is 16 residues long. Germline CDR1 reads MNHEY; CDR2 reads SVGEGT. V was clipped by 2 bases and J by 0 bases, with 11 bases between them. The CDR3 sequence is CASSYHRDTSYNEQFF. In nucleotides, the CDR3 is TGTGCCAGCAGTTACCACAGGGACACCTCCTACAATGAGCAGTTCTTC.